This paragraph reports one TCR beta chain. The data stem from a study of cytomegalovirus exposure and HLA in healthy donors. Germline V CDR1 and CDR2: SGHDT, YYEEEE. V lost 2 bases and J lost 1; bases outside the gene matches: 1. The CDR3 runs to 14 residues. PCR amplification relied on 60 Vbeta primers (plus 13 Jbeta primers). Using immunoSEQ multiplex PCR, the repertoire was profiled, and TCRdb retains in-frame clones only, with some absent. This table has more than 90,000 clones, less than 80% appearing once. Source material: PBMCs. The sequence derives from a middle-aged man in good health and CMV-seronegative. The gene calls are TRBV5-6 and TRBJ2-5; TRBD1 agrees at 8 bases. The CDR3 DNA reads TGTGCCAGCAGCTTCACAGGGGGCCAAGAGACCCAGTACTTC. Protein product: CASSFTGGQETQYF.